This T cell receptor (beta chain) is from a study of shared clonotypes between healthy human individuals. Overall study: A donor's plate count was three for CD4 naive and three for CD4 memory; CD8 naive had two and CD8 memory one. Study-wide points: When naive CD4 clonotypes were compared across a few donors, around 5% were shared. At large depth, rarefaction still showed sorted-subset sequencing to be incomplete.

Sorted-subset replicate PCR reactions contained roughly 190 ng DNA, corresponding to some 29,000 T cell genomes. Measured with immunoSEQ multiplex PCR; TCRdb has only the in-frame clones, and not every one. The sample lists about 2 million clones; roughly 94% were seen once. As concerns this clone: No antigen is known for it.

The specimen was naive CD4+ T cells sorted from blood. Described subset: CD45RA+ positively selected. This TCR was sampled from a man between 18 and 29 years old in good health.

DNA for the CDR3: TGCGCCAGCAGCCCGAAGGGGGATGGTGGCTACACCTTC. Its translation is CASSPKGDGGYTF. This chain joins TRBV5-1 and TRBJ1-2; tentative D call: TRBD1 (6 bases). This CDR3 is 13 amino acids long. V lost 4 bases and J lost 7, with 14 bases in between. The germline CDR1 and CDR2 sequences are SGHRS and YFSETQ.